This TCR beta chain was sequenced in a study of spatial heterogeneity in lung cancer (dated by TCRdb to between 2018 and 2020). Regarding the study in general: Beta-chain transcripts were consistently detected in greater numbers than alpha-chain transcripts, which likely reflected higher beta-chain transcript abundance. In the raw uncorrected reads, each unique combination of TCR and UMI appeared more than ten times on average. In non-small cell lung cancer, the study made a quantitative comparison of TCR alpha and beta repertoires among multiple tumor regions, matched nontumor lung and blood. Nonsynonymous mutation counts, determined by whole-exome sequencing of tumor tissue, were related to TCR repertoire features. At surgery, 220 tumor regions, roughly 62 matched nontumor lung samples and 56 PBMC samples were TCR-sequenced for both alpha and beta chains.

In the germline V gene, CDR1 corresponds to MNHEY and CDR2 to SVGEGT. The CDR3 contains 15 residues, cysteine and phenylalanine counted. Just the 45-base CDR3 DNA is kept, in frame starting at base 1. V is pared back by 8 bases and J by 1 base, with 17 bases lying between the germline termini. Libraries were constructed by 5' RACE. These reads were obtained on a NextSeq 500. In the TCR library protocol, a unique molecular identifier was attached to each TCR cDNA molecule so that PCR and sequencing errors could be corrected. Per the original workflow: TCR identification, UMI-based error correction and CDR3 extraction were all carried out with Decombinator tools. Expanded TCRs were defined as those above a frequency of 2 per 1,000, corresponding to the top 1% of the tumor frequency distribution. Renyi diversity was calculated using the R vegan package after each repertoire was subsampled 100 times to 5,000 TCRs. CDR3 similarity networks were constructed using string-kernel similarity of amino acid triplets, with links drawn between CDR3s whose pairwise similarity was above 0.82. TCRdb cleaned the public reads at Q25 with fastp, built clones with MiXCR and kept in-frame beta chains. CDR3 protein duplicates are merged, each entry listing the most common genes and DNA. The V and J calls were determined by TCRdb, not by the authors. The sample table shows 4,100 or so distinct CDR3 sequences, and 30% to 40% are seen once. The ten largest make up roughly 34% of the sample.

What the work shows at the level of the full study, not this receptor alone: Additional single-cell paired TCR alpha and beta sequencing was considered necessary to confirm, at a functional level, the hypothesis that regional TCRs recognize regional mutations. Ubiquitous expanded tumor TCRs showed up in blood more often at tumor resection than at routine follow-up.

Read against the paper, the sample's time point label means: sample taken at primary tumor resection. For TCR sequencing, whole RNA was extracted from tumor and nontumor lung tissue, or from cryopreserved PBMC samples, and no cell sorting was done. Samples were obtained from fewer than 80 patients with early-stage, untreated non-small cell lung cancer from the lung TRACERx cohort. A patient was chosen for TCR sequencing only when enough RNA was available from at least two tumor regions. This clonotype was found a few times. The target of this receptor is not known. No per-base quality is available; no much larger clone lies one base away. As an off-target read in a library built for alpha chains, this beta chain has a frequency of little significance.

This sequence was found in a male donor with early-stage non-small cell lung cancer. Here the sequenced sample was PBMCs, taken at surgery. The chain is encoded by TRBV6-2 or TRBV6-3 joined to TRBJ2-5; the D gene identity is not certain. The CDR3 in this case is CASSPAGRSQETQYF. The DNA is TGTGCCAGCTCCCCCGCCGGGCGGTCCCAAGAGACCCAGTACTTC.